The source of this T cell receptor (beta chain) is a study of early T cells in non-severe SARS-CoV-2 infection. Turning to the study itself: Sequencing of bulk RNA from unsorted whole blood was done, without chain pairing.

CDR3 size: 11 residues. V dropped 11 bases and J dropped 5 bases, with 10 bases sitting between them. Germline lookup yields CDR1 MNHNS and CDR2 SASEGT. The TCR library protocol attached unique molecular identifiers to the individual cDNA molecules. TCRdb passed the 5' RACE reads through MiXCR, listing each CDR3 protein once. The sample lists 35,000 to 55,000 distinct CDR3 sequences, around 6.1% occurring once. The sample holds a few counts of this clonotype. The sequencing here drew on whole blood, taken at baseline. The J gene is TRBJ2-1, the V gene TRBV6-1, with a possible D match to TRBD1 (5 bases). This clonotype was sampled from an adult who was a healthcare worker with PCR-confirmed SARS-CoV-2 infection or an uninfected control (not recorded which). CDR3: CAGKQDNEQFF. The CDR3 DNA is TGTGCCGGGAAACAGGACAATGAGCAGTTCTTC.